These T cell receptor beta chains were read from a single sample in a study of shared T cell receptors in the human thymus. Profiled with immunoSEQ multiplex PCR; TCRdb holds only in-frame clones, not every one. The sample contains some 660,000 clones, around 87% of which appear only once. These same records also appear under a second study, on human thymus T cells.

Sequenced input: thymocytes. These receptors originate from a boy less than two years old with a congenital heart defect. Each CDR3 is given with its conserved first and last residue. Fields, in order: clone size, J gene, V gene, D gene, CDR3 protein, CDR3 DNA. A D gene is named only where the DNA matches it firmly. Clone sizes are given selectively: once, few, many, or a class where the clone is expanded.

>.|TRBJ2-2|TRBV30|TRBD1
CAWRGTGPTGELFF
TGTGCCTGGAGGGGGACAGGGCCCACCGGGGAGCTGTTTTTT
>.|TRBJ1-2|TRBV6-5|.
CASSAEFNLNYGYPF
TGTGCCAGCAGTGCTGAGTTCAACCTAAACTATGGCTACCCCTTC
>.|TRBJ1-2|TRBV20-1|.
CSAARDYGYTF
TGCAGTGCCGCACGCGACTATGGCTACACCTTC
>.|TRBJ2-6|TRBV6-1|.
CASSERQGGGFSGANVLTF
TGTGCCAGCAGTGAACGGCAGGGTGGGGGGTTCTCTGGGGCCAACGTCCTGACTTTC
>.|TRBJ1-4|TRBV5-1|TRBD1
CASSLCCWDREKLFF
TGCGCCAGCAGCTTGTGTTGTTGGGACAGGGAAAAACTGTTTTTT
>once|TRBJ2-3|TRBV7-6|TRBD2
CASSLSGGADTQYF
TGTGCCAGCAGCTTATCGGGAGGCGCAGATACGCAGTATTTT
>.|TRBJ2-7|TRBV7-9|.
CASSLGHLSYEQYF
TGTGCCAGCAGCCTGGGACACCTCTCCTACGAGCAGTACTTC
>.|TRBJ2-3|TRBV5-6|TRBD2
CASLLTTSGGETYTDTQYF
TGTGCCAGCCTCTTAACGACTAGCGGGGGAGAAACTTACACAGATACGCAGTATTTT
>.|TRBJ2-7|TRBV7-2|.
CASSLGEYEQYF
TGTGCCAGCAGCTTAGGCGAGTACGAGCAGTACTTC
>.|TRBJ2-4|TRBV13|.
CASSSRLAKNIQYF
TGTGCCAGCAGCTCTAGACTAGCCAAAAACATTCAGTACTTC